The 5 T cell receptor beta chains reported below all come from one sample, sequenced in a study of early T cells in non-severe SARS-CoV-2 infection. TCRdb processed the 5' RACE reads anew with MiXCR; each CDR3 protein has one entry. Of around 50,000 distinct CDR3 sequences listed, around an eighth are singletons. Sequencing was done on a sample of whole blood. The receptor set was obtained from an adult who was a healthcare worker with PCR-confirmed SARS-CoV-2 infection or an uninfected control (not recorded which).

In this sample, this clonotype turned up many times. V usage is TRBV5-1 and J usage is TRBJ2-7; TRBD2 matches at 11 bases. CDR1 is SGHRS and CDR2 is YFSETQ in the germline V gene. This CDR3 has 16 residues. V lost 0 bases and J lost 4; bases outside the gene matches: 6. CDR3 in amino acids: CASSLELAGARYEQYF. The CDR3 region has the DNA TGCGCCAGCAGCTTGGAACTAGCGGGAGCTCGGTACGAGCAGTACTTC.

This clonotype was seen only a few times. This chain joins TRBV20-1 and TRBJ2-2, with 9 bases lining up with TRBD2. The length of the CDR3 is 16 residues. V shed 5 bases, J shed 0 bases, and the junction held 7 bases outside the gene matches. Germline CDR1 is DFQATT and CDR2 is SNEGSKA (reference sequence). The CDR3 loop is CSAPLAGWSNTGELFF. Here the CDR3 DNA reads TGCAGTGCTCCCCTAGCGGGATGGTCGAACACCGGGGAGCTGTTTTTT.

This clonotype showed up many times. J is TRBJ1-6 and V is TRBV20-1; a possible D gene is TRBD1 (6 bases). CDR3 size: 13 residues. V shed 4 bases and J shed 7 bases, with 11 bases lying between them. Germline assignment: CDR1 DFQATT and CDR2 SNEGSKA (reference sequence). The CDR3: CSANKQGNSPLHF. CDR3 coding DNA: TGCAGTGCTAATAAGCAGGGGAATTCACCCCTCCACTTT.

The chain has TRBV3-1 and TRBJ2-5, with 15 positions matching TRBD2. V lost 4 bases and J lost 5; bases outside the gene matches: 8. Germline assignment: CDR1 LGHDT and CDR2 YNNKEL (reference sequence). There are 17 residues in the CDR3. CDR3 nucleotide sequence: TGTGCCAGCAGCCCCTCCCGGACTAGCGGGAGGGCGGAGACCCAGTACTTC. This translates into CASSPSRTSGRAETQYF.

With respect to this clonotype: This may be a read error: a much more frequent sequence differs by one nucleotide. The rearrangement joins TRBV20-1 to TRBJ2-3, with 9 positions matching TRBD2. In germline, CDR1 is DFQATT, CDR2 SNEGSKA (reference sequence). Trimming at V came to 6 bases and at J to 6 bases, leaving 13 bases not matched to a gene. The CDR3 contains 15 residues. The CDR3 spells CSATLGTSRMDTQYF. The CDR3 DNA sequence: TGCAGTGCCACCCTCGGGACTAGCAGGATGGATACGCAGTATTTT.